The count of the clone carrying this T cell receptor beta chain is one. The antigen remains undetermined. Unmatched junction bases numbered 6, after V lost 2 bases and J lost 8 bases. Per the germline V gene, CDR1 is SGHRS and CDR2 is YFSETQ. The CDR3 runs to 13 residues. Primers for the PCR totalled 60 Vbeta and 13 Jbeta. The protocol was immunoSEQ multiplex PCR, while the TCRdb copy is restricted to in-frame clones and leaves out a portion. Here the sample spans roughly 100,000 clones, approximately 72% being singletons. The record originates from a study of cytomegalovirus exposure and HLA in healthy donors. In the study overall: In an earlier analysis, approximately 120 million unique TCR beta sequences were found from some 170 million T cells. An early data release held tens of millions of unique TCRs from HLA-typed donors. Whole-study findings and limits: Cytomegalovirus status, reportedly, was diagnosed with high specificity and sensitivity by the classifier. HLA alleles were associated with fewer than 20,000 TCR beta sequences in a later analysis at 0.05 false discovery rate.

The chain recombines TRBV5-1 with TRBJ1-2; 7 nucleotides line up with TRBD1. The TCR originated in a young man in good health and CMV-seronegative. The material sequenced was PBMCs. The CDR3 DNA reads TGCGCCAGCAGCTTAGGACAGGAAGGGGGCTACACCTTC. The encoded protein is CASSLGQEGGYTF.